This passage covers 5 T cell receptor beta chains from one sample sequenced in a study of blood T cell repertoires in COVID-19. Sequencing used immunoSEQ multiplex PCR; TCRdb keeps in-frame clones, though not all of them. The table includes roughly 250,000 clones, about 91% detected once. Sequencing input: PBMCs or T cells enriched from blood (not recorded which). The origin of the receptors is a human donor in a cohort exposed to, infected with or recovered from COVID-19 (not recorded which). The donor label of this sample is uncertain.

The chain links TRBV5-1 to TRBJ1-1; TRBD1 matches 7 bases. There are 16 residues in the CDR3. Germline V gives CDR1 SGHRS, CDR2 YFSETQ. V dropped 4 bases and J dropped 3; count of bases not matched to a gene: 12. CDR3 loop: CASSRDRDRIYTEAFF. The CDR3 coding sequence is TGCGCCAGCAGCCGGGACCGGGACAGAATTTACACTGAAGCTTTCTTT.

The chain recombines TRBV3-1 (or the pseudogene TRBV3-2) with TRBJ1-1, with TRBD1 as a possible D gene (6 bases). V was shortened by 3 bases and J by 2 bases, with 13 bases between the two germline ends. CDR1 LGHDT and CDR2 YNNKEL come from the germline V gene (reference sequence). The CDR3 loop spans 15 amino acids. DNA of the CDR3: TGTGCCAGCAGCCAGGGACAATTCTTAAACACTGAAGCTTTCTTT. This codes for CASSQGQFLNTEAFF.

The chain joins TRBV5-6 to TRBJ2-7, with TRBD1 matching over 9 bases. V gave up 5 bases and J gave up 3 bases; unmatched junction bases: 6. The CDR3 sequence is 14 residues long. CDR1 is SGHDT and CDR2 is YYEEEE in the germline V gene. The CDR3 is CASSWGQGFYEQYF. CDR3 DNA: TGTGCCAGCAGTTGGGGACAGGGATTCTACGAGCAGTACTTC.

The genes are TRBV4-1 and TRBJ1-3, with unresolved D. The CDR3 is 15 residues long. V dropped 0 bases and J dropped 0 bases, with 6 bases sitting between them. The germline V gene encodes CDR1 MGHRA and CDR2 YSYEKL. In DNA form, the CDR3 reads TGCGCCAGCAGCCAAGAAAGCCTCTCTGGAAACACCATATATTTT. Protein sequence: CASSQESLSGNTIYF.

This clone showed up just a few times. J is TRBJ2-3 and V is TRBV9; TRBD2 matches at 8 bases. The junction had 8 bases not matched to a gene; V was cut back by 3 bases and J by 2 bases. The germline CDR1 and CDR2 sequences are SGDLS and YYNGEE. The CDR3 has 16 residues. The CDR3 nucleotides read TGTGCCAGCAGCGACCAGCGGGGGACACACACAGATACGCAGTATTTT. Its protein is CASSDQRGTHTDTQYF.